The 32 T cell receptor beta chains reported below all come from one sample, sequenced in a study of blood T cell repertoires in COVID-19. Profiled with immunoSEQ multiplex PCR; TCRdb holds only in-frame clones, not every one. The top ten clones hold around 12% of a sample with under 300,000 clones, roughly four fifths of them seen once. Specimen: peripheral blood. The receptors originated from a woman in her sixties with active or convalescent COVID-19.

This sequence joins TRBV27 and TRBJ2-3; no clear D. Germline CDR1 is MNHEY and CDR2 is SMNVEV (reference sequence). The CDR3 runs 14 residues. V lost 5 bases to trimming and J lost 1 base, with 10 bases between them. CDR3 region: CASSLGRGTDTQYF. CDR3 nucleotide sequence: TGTGCCAGCAGTCTAGGTAGAGGCACAGATACGCAGTATTTT.

The chain is built from TRBV6-5 and TRBJ1-2, with 9 bases aligning to TRBD1. Germline CDR1 MNHEY, CDR2 SVGAGI. V gave up 8 bases and J gave up 7 bases; unmatched junction bases: 8. There are 13 residues in the CDR3. CDR3 amino acids: CASRQGGTAGYTF. In DNA form, the CDR3 reads TGTGCCAGCCGACAGGGGGGAACCGCTGGCTACACCTTC.

This clone showed up just a few times. This chain's CDR3 is CASSVGLAGGSSYNEQFF. DNA of the CDR3: TGTGCCAGCAGCGTAGGACTAGCGGGGGGGAGCTCCTACAATGAGCAGTTCTTC. The chain uses TRBV9 and TRBJ2-1; TRBD2 aligns across 14 bases. J gave up 0 bases and V 0 bases, and 2 bases lay outside the gene matches. The CDR3 covers 18 residues. From germline, CDR1 is SGDLS and CDR2 YYNGEE.

This chain joins TRBV5-5 and TRBJ2-5, with 11 bases lining up with TRBD2. The CDR3 runs to 17 residues. Germline values: CDR1 SGHKS, CDR2 YYEKEE (reference sequence). V lost 0 bases and J lost 5; bases outside the gene matches: 9. The chain's CDR3 is CASSLASLAGGRETQYF. CDR3 DNA sequence: TGTGCCAGCAGCTTGGCCTCCCTAGCGGGGGGTCGGGAGACCCAGTACTTC.

This clone was counted once. The chain combines TRBV6-5 with TRBJ1-4; 7 nucleotides align to TRBD1. This CDR3 spans 14 amino acids. In germline, CDR1 is MNHEY, CDR2 SVGAGI. V was clipped by 2 bases and J by 10 bases; unmatched bases: 7. In DNA form, the CDR3 reads TGTGCCAGCAGTTACGCCCGACAGGGTGCAAAACTGTTTTTT. Its protein is CASSYARQGAKLFF.

The V gene is TRBV2, the J gene TRBJ2-7, with 8 bases lining up with TRBD2. J was trimmed by 7 bases and V by 5 bases; bases with no gene match: 4. This CDR3 has 12 residues. Germline lookup yields CDR1 SNHLY and CDR2 FYNNEI. CDR3 nucleotide sequence: TGTGCCAGCAGTCGCGGGGGGCTTGAGCAGTACTTC. It yields the protein CASSRGGLEQYF.

A single count supports this clone. V gene TRBV5-1 combines with J gene TRBJ1-1; 9 bases are a match to TRBD1. Germline values: CDR1 SGHRS, CDR2 YFSETQ. The CDR3 extends over 14 amino acids. The J segment lost 4 bases and the V segment lost 4 bases, leaving 5 bases of the junction unmatched. The CDR3 loop reads CASSTGQGSTEAFF. CDR3 nucleotides: TGCGCCAGCAGCACCGGACAGGGGAGCACTGAAGCTTTCTTT.

This clone was detected once. J is TRBJ1-6 and V is TRBV18; D is possibly TRBD1 (5 bases). This CDR3 has 14 residues. CDR1 is KGHSH and CDR2 is LQKENI in the germline V gene. Trimming removed 5 bases from V and 5 bases from J, with 10 bases in between. CDR3 sequence (DNA): TGTGCCAGCTCATCGGACATCCATAATTCACCCCTCCACTTT. Its protein is CASSSDIHNSPLHF.

V and J are TRBV9 and TRBJ2-1; 7 nucleotides match TRBD1. CDR3 length: 15 amino acids. Germline lookup yields CDR1 SGDLS and CDR2 YYNGEE. V lost 3 bases, J lost 8 bases, and 11 bases stayed unmatched. CDR3 residues: CASSAQPTGYDEQFF. In DNA, the CDR3 is TGTGCCAGCAGCGCTCAACCGACAGGGTACGATGAGCAGTTCTTC.

The chain links TRBV30 to TRBJ1-6; weak D call: TRBD1 (5 bases). Trimming pared 1 base from V and 9 bases from J, leaving 10 bases between. This CDR3 has 13 residues. CDR1 GTSNPN and CDR2 SVGIG come from the germline V gene (reference sequence). The CDR3 region is CAWSGFGGSPLHF. The CDR3 DNA follows: TGTGCCTGGAGTGGTTTCGGGGGTTCACCCCTCCACTTT.

This rearrangement joins TRBV13 to TRBJ1-1; TRBD1 is a possible D gene (6 bases). V was trimmed by 4 bases and J by 5 bases, leaving 8 bases between them. Germline CDR1 PRHDT, CDR2 FYEKMQ (reference sequence). CDR3 length: 12 residues. The CDR3 coding sequence is TGTGCCAGCAGCTACGGGACAACTGAAGCTTTCTTT. This gives the protein CASSYGTTEAFF.

The chain employs TRBV11-2 and TRBJ1-2, with D perhaps TRBD1 (5 bases). The ends were cut back, 4 bases at V and 4 bases at J, with 16 bases in the middle. Germline CDR1 and CDR2: SGHAT and FQNNGV. This CDR3 is built from 15 residues. The CDR3 loop is CASSSRGGQLYGYTF. Written as DNA, the CDR3 is TGTGCCAGCAGCTCTAGGGGAGGTCAGCTCTATGGCTACACCTTC.

The V gene is TRBV19, the J gene TRBJ2-1, with D unresolved. Germline CDR1 LNHDA, CDR2 SQIVND (reference sequence). V was shortened by 6 bases and J by 0 bases, with 12 bases between the two germline ends. The CDR3 runs to 15 residues. In nucleotides, the CDR3 is TGTGCCAGTAGGTCAGCGATGTTCTCCTACAATGAGCAGTTCTTC. Translating gives CASRSAMFSYNEQFF.

The V and J genes are TRBV7-9 and TRBJ2-1; TRBD2 matches at 9 bases. Germline CDR1 reads SEHNR; CDR2 reads FQNEAQ (reference sequence). CDR3 size: 16 residues. The V segment lost 5 bases and the J segment 7 bases; nucleotides outside the gene matches: 12. CDR3: CASSLRLAVGLNEQFF. For the CDR3, the DNA is TGTGCCAGCAGCCTCCGACTAGCGGTCGGTTTGAATGAGCAGTTCTTC.

This clone was detected only a few times. The chain recombines TRBV9 with TRBJ2-1, with 9 bases lining up with TRBD2. The CDR3 covers 16 residues. Germline CDR1 reads SGDLS; CDR2 reads YYNGEE. Trimming cost V 3 bases and J 8 bases; bases outside gene matches: 12. The DNA of the CDR3 is TGTGCCAGCAGCGCCCCCGGGACTAGCCCCTCGGATGAGCAGTTCTTC. This gives the protein CASSAPGTSPSDEQFF. Full variable domain (remainder filled in from reference TRBV9 and TRBJ2-1): DSGVTQTPKHLITATGQRVTLRCSPRSGDLSVYWYQQSLDQGLQFLIQYYNGEERAKGNILERFSAQQFPDLHSELNLSSLELGDSALYFCASSAPGTSPSDEQFFGPGTRLTVL.

This chain's CDR3 is CASSPRDRLNTEAFF. CDR3 nucleotides: TGTGCCAGCAGTCCTAGGGACAGGCTGAACACTGAAGCTTTCTTT. The rearrangement joins TRBV27 to TRBJ1-1; 8 nucleotides align to TRBD1. The CDR3 is made up of 15 amino acids. Germline CDR1 is MNHEY and CDR2 is SMNVEV (reference sequence). V gave up 5 bases and J gave up 0 bases; unmatched junction bases: 5.

The V gene is TRBV7-9, the J gene TRBJ2-1; weak D call: TRBD1 (7 bases). CDR3 size: 15 residues. Germline V gives CDR1 SEHNR, CDR2 FQNEAQ (reference sequence). The V gene lost 4 bases and the J gene lost 6 bases, with 16 bases spanning the gap. CDR3 protein: CASSSQGGRGNEQFF. CDR3 in DNA: TGTGCCAGCAGCTCTCAGGGGGGTCGCGGCAATGAGCAGTTCTTC.

The CDR3 is CASSLEAGGASNFYGYTF. The CDR3 nucleotides read TGTGCCAGCAGCTTAGAAGCGGGCGGCGCCTCCAACTTCTATGGCTACACCTTC. This rearrangement joins TRBV7-8 to TRBJ1-2; D remains ambiguous. Germline lookup yields CDR1 SGHVS and CDR2 FQNEAQ. Trimming removed 1 base from V and 4 bases from J, with 22 bases in between. This CDR3 contains 18 residues. Using reference TRBV7-8 and TRBJ1-2 for the parts outside the CDR3, the full variable domain is GAGVSQSPRYKVAKRGQDVALRCDPISGHVSLFWYQQALGQGPEFLTYFQNEAQLDKSGLPSDRFFAERPEGSVSTLKIQRTQQEDSAVYLCASSLEAGGASNFYGYTFGSGTRLTVV.

This sequence joins TRBV10-3 and TRBJ1-6, with 9 bases fitting TRBD1. With 6 bases clipped from V and 13 bases from J, the junction kept 10 bases outside the gene matches. Germline values: CDR1 ENHRY, CDR2 SYGVKD. This CDR3 has 14 residues. In DNA, the CDR3 is TGTGCCATCAGAGGGGACAGGGAGGTGGGGCCCCTCCACTTT. Translating gives CAIRGDREVGPLHF.

The chain carries TRBV5-5 and TRBJ2-7; 8 nucleotides match TRBD1. From germline, CDR1 is SGHKS and CDR2 YYEKEE (reference sequence). The CDR3 extends over 13 amino acids. Trimming cost V 4 bases and J 2 bases; bases outside gene matches: 2. The CDR3: CASSLQGAYEQYF. DNA of the CDR3: TGTGCCAGCAGCCTACAGGGGGCCTACGAGCAGTACTTC.

The chain employs TRBV27 and TRBJ2-3, with a tentative D call TRBD1 (5 bases). The CDR3 is made up of 14 amino acids. The germline CDR1 and CDR2 sequences are MNHEY and SMNVEV (reference sequence). V was pared by 7 bases and J by 6 bases, with 17 bases between. The CDR3 DNA reads TGTGCCAGCAATCCCCTTGGGGCCTTGGATACGCAGTATTTT. Translated, it gives CASNPLGALDTQYF.

The chain employs TRBV18 and TRBJ1-1, with TRBD1 matching over 9 bases. Germline V gene lookup returns CDR1 KGHSH and CDR2 LQKENI. V shed 6 bases, J shed 3 bases, and the junction held 8 bases outside the gene matches. The CDR3 sequence is 15 residues long. The CDR3 DNA sequence: TGTGCCAGCTCCTCACAGGGGGCGCTCTACACTGAAGCTTTCTTT. Translating it yields CASSSQGALYTEAFF.

The chain employs TRBV14 and TRBJ1-5; D is ambiguous. Germline V lookup: CDR1 SGHDN, CDR2 FVKESK. V was shortened by 0 bases and J by 1 base, with 13 bases between the two germline ends. This CDR3 spans 17 amino acids. CDR3 in DNA: TGTGCCAGCAGCCAAGATCCTGTGGAGGGCAGCAATCAGCCCCAGCATTTT. It is translated as CASSQDPVEGSNQPQHF. The entire variable domain, with the rest obtained from reference TRBV14 and TRBJ1-5, is as follows: EAGVTQFPSHSVIEKGQTVTLRCDPISGHDNLYWYRRVMGKEIKFLLHFVKESKQDESGMPNNRFLAERTGGTYSTLKVQPAELEDSGVYFCASSQDPVEGSNQPQHFGDGTRLSIL.

The rearrangement uses TRBV5-1 and TRBJ1-1; tentative D call: TRBD1 (5 bases). This CDR3 has 14 residues. CDR1 SGHRS and CDR2 YFSETQ come from the germline V gene. V lost 2 bases, J lost 1 base, and 9 bases lay in between. The CDR3 coding sequence is TGCGCCAGCAGCTTTACAGGCAGGAACACTGAAGCTTTCTTT. This gives the protein CASSFTGRNTEAFF.

The chain's CDR3 is CASNGLAIYNEQFF. The CDR3 DNA reads TGTGCCAGCAATGGACTAGCAATCTACAATGAGCAGTTCTTC. V usage is TRBV2 and J usage is TRBJ2-1; 8 nucleotides line up with TRBD2. The CDR3 contains 14 residues. V gave up 7 bases and J gave up 3 bases; unmatched junction bases: 5. Looked up from germline, CDR1 is SNHLY and CDR2 is FYNNEI.

This clone has a handful of counts. The chain is built from TRBV30 and TRBJ1-4, with 7 bases identical to TRBD1. Germline-derived CDR1 and CDR2 are GTSNPN and SVGIG (reference sequence). This CDR3 region has 15 residues. V was clipped by 2 bases and J by 5 bases; unmatched bases: 8. This CDR3 reads CAWSTWTGLNEKLFF. CDR3 DNA: TGTGCCTGGAGTACCTGGACAGGCTTAAATGAAAAACTGTTTTTT.

The chain carries TRBV12-5 and TRBJ2-7, with a tentative D call TRBD1 (7 bases). The CDR3 extends over 14 amino acids. V was cut by 1 base and J by 9 bases, with 16 bases left in between. Germline CDR1 LGHNT, CDR2 FRNRAP. CDR3 region: CASGLGQGLTGQYF. The CDR3 nucleotides are TGTGCTAGTGGTTTGGGACAGGGACTGACGGGGCAGTACTTC.

The chain has TRBV23-1 and TRBJ1-6; 10 positions agree with TRBD1. TRBV23-1 is given ORF status, its function remaining uncertain. This CDR3 comprises 16 residues. J gave up 10 bases and V 8 bases, and 14 bases lay outside the gene matches. Written as DNA, the CDR3 is TGCGCCAGCCCTTTGTTGGGGACAGGGGTAATATCACCCCTCCACTTT. Residues: CASPLLGTGVISPLHF.

This chain joins TRBV27 and TRBJ2-3; 7 nucleotides agree with TRBD1. Trimming cost V 3 bases and J 2 bases; bases outside gene matches: 8. The CDR3 is made up of 16 amino acids. Per germline, CDR1 MNHEY and CDR2 SMNVEV (reference sequence). The CDR3 reads CASSFQGGQNTDTQYF. CDR3 nucleotide sequence: TGTGCCAGCAGTTTTCAAGGGGGCCAGAACACAGATACGCAGTATTTT.

V is TRBV5-1 and J is TRBJ2-1; D is possibly TRBD2 (7 bases). The V end was cut by 4 bases, the J end by 9 bases, with 14 bases between. The CDR3 is 13 residues long. The germline CDR1 and CDR2 sequences are SGHRS and YFSETQ. CDR3 amino acids: CASSPEGGGEQFF. The CDR3 DNA follows: TGCGCCAGCAGCCCGGAAGGGGGGGGTGAGCAGTTCTTC.

The chain has TRBV9 and TRBJ2-5, with TRBD2 matching 9 bases. V shed 0 bases, J shed 2 bases, and the junction held 8 bases outside the gene matches. The CDR3 has 17 residues. In germline, CDR1 is SGDLS, CDR2 YYNGEE. CDR3 bases: TGTGCCAGCAGCGTAGACCCCGCGGGGGGGCGGCAAGAGACCCAGTACTTC. This codes for CASSVDPAGGRQETQYF. Full variable domain (remainder filled in from reference TRBV9 and TRBJ2-5): DSGVTQTPKHLITATGQRVTLRCSPRSGDLSVYWYQQSLDQGLQFLIQYYNGEERAKGNILERFSAQQFPDLHSELNLSSLELGDSALYFCASSVDPAGGRQETQYFGPGTRLLVL.

This chain joins TRBV24-1 and TRBJ2-1, with D possibly TRBD1 on 6 matching bases. The CDR3 loop spans 14 amino acids. Between the trimmed V and J ends, which lost 4 bases and 8 bases, there was a span of 14 bases. Germline-derived CDR1 and CDR2 are KGHDR and SFDVKD. This CDR3 reads CATSDPAQGYEQFF. The CDR3 DNA follows: TGTGCCACCAGTGACCCAGCCCAGGGGTATGAGCAGTTCTTC.